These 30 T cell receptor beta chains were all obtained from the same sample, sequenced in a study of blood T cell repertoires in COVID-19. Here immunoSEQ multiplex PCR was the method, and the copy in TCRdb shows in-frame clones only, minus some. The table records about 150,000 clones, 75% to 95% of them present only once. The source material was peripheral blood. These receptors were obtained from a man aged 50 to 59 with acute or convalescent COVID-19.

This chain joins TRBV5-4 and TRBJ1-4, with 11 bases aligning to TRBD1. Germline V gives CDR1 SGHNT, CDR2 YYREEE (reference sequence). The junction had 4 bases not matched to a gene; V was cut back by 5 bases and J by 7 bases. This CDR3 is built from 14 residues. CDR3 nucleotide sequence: TGTGCCAGCAGACGGGACAGGGGGAGTGAAAAACTGTTTTTT. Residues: CASRRDRGSEKLFF.

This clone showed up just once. In DNA, the CDR3 is TGTGCCAGCAGCCGGACAGGGTTAAGCCAGCCCCAGCATTTT. The encoded protein is CASSRTGLSQPQHF. V usage is TRBV7-8 and J usage is TRBJ1-5, with TRBD1 identical over 8 bases. The V and J ends lost 5 bases and 7 bases, in that order; junction bases with no gene match: 7. The germline V gene encodes CDR1 SGHVS and CDR2 FQNEAQ. This CDR3 region has 14 residues.

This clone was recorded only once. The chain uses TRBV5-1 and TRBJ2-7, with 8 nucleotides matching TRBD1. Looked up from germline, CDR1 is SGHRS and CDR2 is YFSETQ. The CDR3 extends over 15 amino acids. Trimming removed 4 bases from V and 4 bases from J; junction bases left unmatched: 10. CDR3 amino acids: CASSPGQGQGYEQYF. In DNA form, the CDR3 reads TGCGCCAGCAGCCCCGGACAGGGACAAGGTTACGAGCAGTACTTC.

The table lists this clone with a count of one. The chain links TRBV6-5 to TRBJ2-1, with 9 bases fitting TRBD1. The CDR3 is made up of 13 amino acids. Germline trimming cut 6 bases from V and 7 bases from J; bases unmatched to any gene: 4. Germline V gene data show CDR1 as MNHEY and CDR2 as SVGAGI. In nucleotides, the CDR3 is TGTGCCAGCAGGGGAGGACAGGGGAATGAGCAGTTCTTC. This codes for CASRGGQGNEQFF.

This CDR3 is CASSLAGDSLRLFF. CDR3 nucleotides: TGTGCCAGCAGCTTGGCCGGGGATTCCCTCCGGCTGTTTTTT. The genes are TRBV5-8 and TRBJ1-4; D gene uncertain. The length of the CDR3 is 14 residues. The germline V gene encodes CDR1 SGHTS and CDR2 YDEGEE. V was trimmed by 0 bases and J by 14 bases, leaving 17 bases between them.

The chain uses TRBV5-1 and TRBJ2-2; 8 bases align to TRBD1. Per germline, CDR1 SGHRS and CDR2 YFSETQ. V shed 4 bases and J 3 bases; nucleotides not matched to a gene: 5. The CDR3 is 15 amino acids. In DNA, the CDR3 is TGCGCCAGCAGCCGGGGACAGGCCTACACCGGGGAGCTGTTTTTT. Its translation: CASSRGQAYTGELFF.

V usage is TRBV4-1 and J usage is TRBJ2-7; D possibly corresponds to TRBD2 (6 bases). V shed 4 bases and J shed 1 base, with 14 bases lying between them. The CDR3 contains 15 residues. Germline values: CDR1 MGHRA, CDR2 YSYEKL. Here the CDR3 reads CASSPAFGGSYEQYF. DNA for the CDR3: TGCGCCAGCAGCCCCGCATTCGGGGGTTCCTACGAGCAGTACTTC.

CDR3 DNA: TGTGCCAGCGGGGACAGGGGTGGCAATCAGCCCCAGCATTTT. It codes for CASGDRGGNQPQHF. This sequence joins TRBV28 and TRBJ1-5; 10 positions match TRBD1. V lost 8 bases to trimming and J lost 2 bases; unmatched junction nucleotides: 3. Germline assignment: CDR1 MDHEN and CDR2 SYDVKM. The CDR3 extends over 14 amino acids.

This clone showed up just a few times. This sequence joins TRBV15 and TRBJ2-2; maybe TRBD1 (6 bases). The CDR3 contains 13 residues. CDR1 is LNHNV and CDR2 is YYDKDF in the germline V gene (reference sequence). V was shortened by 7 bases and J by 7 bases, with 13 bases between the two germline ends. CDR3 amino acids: CATKQGMNGELFF. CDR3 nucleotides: TGTGCCACCAAGCAGGGGATGAACGGGGAGCTGTTTTTT.

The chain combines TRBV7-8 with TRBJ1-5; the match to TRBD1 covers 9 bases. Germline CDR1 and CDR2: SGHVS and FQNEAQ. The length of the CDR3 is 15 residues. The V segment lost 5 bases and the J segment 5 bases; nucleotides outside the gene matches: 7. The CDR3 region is CASSRDRAGYQPQHF. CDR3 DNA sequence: TGTGCCAGCAGCCGGGACAGGGCAGGGTATCAGCCCCAGCATTTT.

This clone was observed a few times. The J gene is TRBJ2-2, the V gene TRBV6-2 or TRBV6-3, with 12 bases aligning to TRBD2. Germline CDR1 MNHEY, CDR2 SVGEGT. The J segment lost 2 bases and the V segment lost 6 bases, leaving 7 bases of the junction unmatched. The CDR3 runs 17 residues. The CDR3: CASSDGLAGNNTGELFF. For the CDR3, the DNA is TGTGCCAGCAGCGACGGACTAGCGGGAAACAACACCGGGGAGCTGTTTTTT.

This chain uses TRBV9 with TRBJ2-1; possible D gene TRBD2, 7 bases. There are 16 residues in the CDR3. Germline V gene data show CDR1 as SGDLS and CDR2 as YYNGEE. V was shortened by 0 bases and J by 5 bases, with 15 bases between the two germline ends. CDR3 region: CASSVEGWGGDNEQFF. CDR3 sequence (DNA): TGTGCCAGCAGCGTAGAAGGGTGGGGGGGCGACAATGAGCAGTTCTTC.

CDR3 in amino acids: CASSPLASGTGDQPQHF. CDR3 coding DNA: TGCGCCAGCAGTCCCCTCGCCTCCGGGACAGGAGATCAGCCCCAGCATTTT. V is TRBV5-1 and J is TRBJ1-5, with 8 bases identical to TRBD1. The germline V gene has CDR1 SGHRS and CDR2 YFSETQ. V was pared by 5 bases and J by 5 bases, with 15 bases of the junction left unmatched. This CDR3 contains 17 residues.

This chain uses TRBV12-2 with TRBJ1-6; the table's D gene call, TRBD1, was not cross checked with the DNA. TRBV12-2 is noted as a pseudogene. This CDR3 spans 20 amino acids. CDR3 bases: TGTGCAAGTCGCTTAAGGAATCTCCAGGGGGAATCGGCTAGGAATTCACCCCTCCACTTT. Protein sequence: CASRLRNLQGESARNSPLHF.

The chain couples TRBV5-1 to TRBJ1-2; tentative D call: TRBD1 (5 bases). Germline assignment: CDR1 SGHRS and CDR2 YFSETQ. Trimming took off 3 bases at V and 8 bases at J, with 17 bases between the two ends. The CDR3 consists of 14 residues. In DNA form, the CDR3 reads TGCGCCAGCAGCTCGGCGGGGGGTCTGAACGGCTACACCTTC. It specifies CASSSAGGLNGYTF.

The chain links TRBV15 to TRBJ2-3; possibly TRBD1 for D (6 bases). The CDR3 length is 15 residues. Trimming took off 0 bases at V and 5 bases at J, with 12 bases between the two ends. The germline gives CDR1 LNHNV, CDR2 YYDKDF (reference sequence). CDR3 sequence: CATSRERQGKDTQYF. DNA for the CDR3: TGTGCCACCAGCAGAGAACGGCAGGGGAAAGATACGCAGTATTTT.

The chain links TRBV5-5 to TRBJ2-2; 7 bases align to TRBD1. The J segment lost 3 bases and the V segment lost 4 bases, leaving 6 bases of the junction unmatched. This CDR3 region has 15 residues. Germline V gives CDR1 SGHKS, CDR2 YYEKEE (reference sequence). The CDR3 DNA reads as TGTGCCAGCAGCCTACGGGACAGATACACCGGGGAGCTGTTTTTT. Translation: CASSLRDRYTGELFF.

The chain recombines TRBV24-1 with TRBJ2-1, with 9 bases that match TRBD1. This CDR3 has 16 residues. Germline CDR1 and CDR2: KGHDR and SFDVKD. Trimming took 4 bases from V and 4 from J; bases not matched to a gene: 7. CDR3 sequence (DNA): TGTGCCACCAGTGAGCCACAGGGGGCAGGTTACAATGAGCAGTTCTTC. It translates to CATSEPQGAGYNEQFF.

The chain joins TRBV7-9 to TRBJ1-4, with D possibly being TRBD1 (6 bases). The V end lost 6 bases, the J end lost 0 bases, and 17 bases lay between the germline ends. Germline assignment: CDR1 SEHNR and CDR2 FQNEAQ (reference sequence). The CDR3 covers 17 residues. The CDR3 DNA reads TGTGCCAGCAGTTCACAGGGCCTAGGTACAACTAATGAAAAACTGTTTTTT. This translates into CASSSQGLGTTNEKLFF.

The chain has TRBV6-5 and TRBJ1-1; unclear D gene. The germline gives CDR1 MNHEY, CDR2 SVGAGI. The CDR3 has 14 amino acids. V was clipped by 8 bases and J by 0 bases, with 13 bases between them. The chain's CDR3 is CASRSMGLNTEAFF. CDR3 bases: TGTGCCAGCCGGAGCATGGGTTTGAACACTGAAGCTTTCTTT.

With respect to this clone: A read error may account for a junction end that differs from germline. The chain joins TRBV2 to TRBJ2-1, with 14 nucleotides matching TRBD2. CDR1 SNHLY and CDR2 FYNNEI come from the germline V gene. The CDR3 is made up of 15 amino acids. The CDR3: CAGRDGTSGGDEQFF. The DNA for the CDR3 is TGTGCCGGCAGGGATGGGACTAGCGGGGGCGATGAGCAGTTCTTC.

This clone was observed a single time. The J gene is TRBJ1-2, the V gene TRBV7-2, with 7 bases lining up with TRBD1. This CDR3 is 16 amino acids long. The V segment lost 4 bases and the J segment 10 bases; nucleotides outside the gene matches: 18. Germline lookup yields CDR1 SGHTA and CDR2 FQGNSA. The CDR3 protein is CASSSGQLQYDRLYTF. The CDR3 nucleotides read TGTGCCAGCAGCTCGGGACAGCTCCAATATGACCGCCTCTACACCTTC.

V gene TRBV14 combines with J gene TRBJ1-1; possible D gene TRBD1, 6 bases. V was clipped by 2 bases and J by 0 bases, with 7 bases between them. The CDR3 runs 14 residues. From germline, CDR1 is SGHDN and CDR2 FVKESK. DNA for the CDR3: TGTGCCAGCAGCCAACGACAGGTGAACACTGAAGCTTTCTTT. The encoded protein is CASSQRQVNTEAFF.

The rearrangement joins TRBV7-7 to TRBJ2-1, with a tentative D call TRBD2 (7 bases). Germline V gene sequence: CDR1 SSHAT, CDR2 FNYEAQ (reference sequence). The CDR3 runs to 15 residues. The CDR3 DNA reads TGTGCTAGCTGGGGGGGGCTCGTCGCTTACAATGAGCAGTTCTTC. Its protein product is CASWGGLVAYNEQFF.

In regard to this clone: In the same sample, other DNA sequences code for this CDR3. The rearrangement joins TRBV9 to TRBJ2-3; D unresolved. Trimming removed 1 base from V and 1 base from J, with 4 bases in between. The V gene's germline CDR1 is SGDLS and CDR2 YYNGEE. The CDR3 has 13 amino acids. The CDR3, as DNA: TGTGCCAGCAGCGTATCGGGCACAGATACGCAGTATTTT. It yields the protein CASSVSGTDTQYF.

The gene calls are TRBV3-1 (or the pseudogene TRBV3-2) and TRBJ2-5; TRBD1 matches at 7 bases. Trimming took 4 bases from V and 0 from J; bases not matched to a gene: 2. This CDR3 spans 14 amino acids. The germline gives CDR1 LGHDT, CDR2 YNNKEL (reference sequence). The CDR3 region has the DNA TGTGCCAGCAGCCGGGACAGATACCAAGAGACCCAGTACTTC. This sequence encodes CASSRDRYQETQYF.

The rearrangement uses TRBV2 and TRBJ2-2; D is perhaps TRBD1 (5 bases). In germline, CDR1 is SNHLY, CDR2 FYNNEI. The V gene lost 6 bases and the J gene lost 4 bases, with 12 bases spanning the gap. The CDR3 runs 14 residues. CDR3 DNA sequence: TGTGCCAGCAGCGACAGTTGGGGCACCGGGGAGCTGTTTTTT. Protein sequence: CASSDSWGTGELFF.

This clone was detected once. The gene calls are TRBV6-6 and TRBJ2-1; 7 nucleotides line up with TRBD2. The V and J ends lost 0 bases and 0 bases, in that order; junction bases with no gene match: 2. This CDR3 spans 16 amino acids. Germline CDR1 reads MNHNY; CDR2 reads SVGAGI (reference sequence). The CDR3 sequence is CASSYSGGSSYNEQFF. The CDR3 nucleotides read TGTGCCAGCAGTTACTCGGGGGGGAGCTCCTACAATGAGCAGTTCTTC.

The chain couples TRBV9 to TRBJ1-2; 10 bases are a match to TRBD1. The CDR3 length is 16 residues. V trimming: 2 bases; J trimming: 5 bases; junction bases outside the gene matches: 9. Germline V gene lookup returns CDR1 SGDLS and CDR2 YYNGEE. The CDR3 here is CASSVNRQGAGYGYTF. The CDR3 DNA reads TGTGCCAGCAGCGTCAACCGACAGGGGGCGGGTTATGGCTACACCTTC.

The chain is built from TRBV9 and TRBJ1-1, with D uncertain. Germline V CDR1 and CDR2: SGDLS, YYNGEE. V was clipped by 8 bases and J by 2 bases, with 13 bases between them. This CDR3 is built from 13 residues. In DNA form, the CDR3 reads TGTGCCAGTGGAGTGAGTCTTAACACTGAAGCTTTCTTT. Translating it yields CASGVSLNTEAFF.